This T cell receptor beta chain was captured in a study of sequential checkpoint blockade in melanoma. Across the whole study: DNA from 91 pretreatment tumor samples underwent TCRβ immunosequencing. General study points: Response in arm A was associated with pretreatment TIL clonality.

Measured with immunoSEQ multiplex PCR; TCRdb has only the in-frame clones, and not every one. The sample consists of under 6,500 clones, 15% to 20% of them appearing once. The treatment was: randomized to nivolumab then ipilimumab (arm A) or the reverse (arm B). The J segment lost 2 bases and the V segment lost 0 bases, leaving 1 base of the junction unmatched. Germline V gene data show CDR1 as SGDLS and CDR2 as YYNGEE. The length of the CDR3 is 15 residues. Ten or more counts support this clone. The antigen is undetermined. The J gene is TRBJ2-3, the V gene TRBV9, with 9 bases fitting TRBD2. Source: tumor tissue (inferred from file names), taken from a patient given nivolumab and ipilimumab in sequence. The sequence derives from a human donor with melanoma. The CDR3 DNA reads TGTGCCAGCAGCGTAGAGGGACTAGCCACAGATACGCAGTATTTT. This codes for CASSVEGLATDTQYF.